The following is a T cell receptor (beta chain) sequence with its context. Its antigen is as yet unknown. The sample comes from a study of shared clonotypes between healthy human individuals. Data came from immunoSEQ multiplex PCR; TCRdb stores just in-frame clones and leaves some out. The top ten clones hold about 1.7% of a sample with approximately 640,000 clones, 55% to 75% of them seen once. Study conclusions and caveats: When compared with the clonotypes that were shared by all four sorted-subset donors, the non-shared clonotypes turned out to have lower generation probabilities.

This CDR3 spans 14 amino acids. Between the trimmed V and J ends, which lost 7 bases and 4 bases, there was a span of 17 bases. Germline V gene lookup returns CDR1 SGHTA and CDR2 FQGNSA. The sequenced sample was memory CD4+ T cells sorted from blood. Stated subset: CD45RA-negative fraction. The chain carries TRBV7-2 and TRBJ2-7; D possibly matches TRBD1 or TRBD2 (5 bases each). This clonotype originated in a woman in her thirties in good health. In DNA form, the CDR3 reads TGTGCCAGCACCACAGGTTGGGGGATTTACGAGCAGTACTTC. It is translated as CASTTGWGIYEQYF.